A selection of T cell receptor beta chains follows, all from one sample in a study of CD8+CD57+ T cells in acquired aplastic anemia. TCRdb ran MiXCR on the reads and lists one entry per CDR3 protein. The sample holds about 170,000 distinct CDR3 sequences; 50% to 75% are singletons and the top ten take around 45%. The sample consisted of sorted CD4+, CD8+, or CD8+CD57+ T cells (not recorded which) from PBMCs. These receptors originate from a human donor in good health. CDR3s include the opening cysteine and the closing phenylalanine or tryptophan. D genes are given only for firm matches. For some rows the clone size is stated as once, few or many, or as a class when expanded; others skip it.

- | TRBJ2-7 | few | TRBV4-3 | TGCGCCAGCAGCCGCAGGGGAGGGAACGAGCAGTACTTC | CASSRRGGNEQYF
- | TRBJ1-5 | - | TRBV2 | TGTGCCAGCACCCCGAGCGGGGTCTCGTCCCAGCATTTT | CASTPSGVSSQHF
TRBD1 | TRBJ1-3 | - | TRBV10-3 | TGTGCCATCAGGGGACAGGGAACTTACTCTGGAAACACCATATATTTT | CAIRGQGTYSGNTIYF
TRBD2 | TRBJ2-1 | - | TRBV20-1 | TGCAGTGCCAACCCCCAAAGACTAGCACCGAGTAGCAATGAGCAGTTCTTC | CSANPQRLAPSSNEQFF
- | TRBJ2-3 | - | TRBV19 | TGTGCCAGTAGTATGGGGGCGGTAGATACGCAGTATTTT | CASSMGAVDTQYF
TRBD2 | TRBJ2-1 | - | TRBV6-5 | TGTGCCAGCAGTGCGACCGGGACTAGCGGGAGAGGTGAGCAGTTCTTC | CASSATGTSGRGEQFF
- | TRBJ2-1 | few | TRBV15 | TGTGCCGCGCAAACCGGGATTGACAATGAGCAGTTCTTC | CAAQTGIDNEQFF
- | TRBJ1-5 | - | TRBV2 | TGTGCCAGCAGGGAAGGACACTCAATCGGCAATCAGCCCCAGCATTTT | CASREGHSIGNQPQHF
- | TRBJ1-6 | - | TRBV12-3/TRBV12-4 | TGTGCCAGCAGTTTCGGACAAGCGGGTTCACCCCTCCACTTT | CASSFGQAGSPLHF
- | TRBJ2-3 | - | TRBV11-2 | TGTGCCAGCAGCTTAAACAGCCTCACAGATACGCAGTATTTT | CASSLNSLTDTQYF
TRBD2 | TRBJ2-1 | few | TRBV24-1 | TGTGCCACCAGTGGGGCGGGAGGGCCAGGCAATGAGCAGTTCTTC | CATSGAGGPGNEQFF
TRBD1 | TRBJ2-7 | - | TRBV7-2 | TGTGCCAGCAGCACCCGACAGGGTCCCTACGAGCAGTACTTC | CASSTRQGPYEQYF
TRBD1 | TRBJ1-2 | - | TRBV12-3/TRBV12-4 | TGTGCCAGCAGTTTGACAGGGGGTAATGGCTACACCTTC | CASSLTGGNGYTF
- | TRBJ1-1 | - | TRBV20-1 | TGCAGTCCAGGGGTTTCAGTGAACACTGAAGCTTTCTTT | CSPGVSVNTEAFF
- | TRBJ2-1 | few | TRBV9 | TGTGCCAGCAGCGTAGGCAGCACCTCCTACAATGAGCAGTTCTTC | CASSVGSTSYNEQFF
TRBD1 | TRBJ2-3 | - | TRBV20-1 | TGCAGCCACGAGCGGTCAGGGGGTACGCAGTATTTT | CSHERSGGTQYF
TRBD2 | TRBJ2-3 | many | TRBV9 | TGTGCCAGCAGCGCACCGACTAGCGGGAGGGCAGATACGCAGTATTTT | CASSAPTSGRADTQYF
- | TRBJ1-2 | - | TRBV15 | TGTGCCACCAGCAGAGACCCCGACAGGATCGTGGGCTACACCTTC | CATSRDPDRIVGYTF
- | TRBJ1-6 | - | TRBV19 | TGTGCCAATAGTATAGTTGATTCACCCCTCCACTTT | CANSIVDSPLHF
TRBD2 | TRBJ2-7 | once | TRBV5-4 | TGTGCCAGCAGCTTAGTTGCCAGCGGGGGTTTGTACTTC | CASSLVASGGLYF
- | TRBJ1-2 | few | TRBV20-1 | TGCAGTGCTAGTGCCAGGGTTCATGGCTACACCTTC | CSASARVHGYTF
- | TRBJ2-5 | - | TRBV2 | TGTGCCAGCAGTGACAGCCTTACTACCATCGGACCCTTC | CASSDSLTTIGPF
TRBD2 | TRBJ2-7 | few | TRBV5-1 | TGCGCCAGCAGCTTTACAGCGGGAGGGCCGTACGAGCAGTACTTC | CASSFTAGGPYEQYF
- | TRBJ2-1 | many | TRBV9 | TGTGCCAGCAGCGCGCCAAACTGGGATGAGCAGTTCTTC | CASSAPNWDEQFF